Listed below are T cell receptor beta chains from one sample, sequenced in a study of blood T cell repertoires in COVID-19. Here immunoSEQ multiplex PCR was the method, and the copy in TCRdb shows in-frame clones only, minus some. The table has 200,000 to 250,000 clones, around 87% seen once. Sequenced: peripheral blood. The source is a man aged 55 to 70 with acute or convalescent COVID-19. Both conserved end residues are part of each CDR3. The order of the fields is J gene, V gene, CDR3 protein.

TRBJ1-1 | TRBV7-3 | CASSVAGWDTEAFF
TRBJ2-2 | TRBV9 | CASSPPGLAGGHGGELFF
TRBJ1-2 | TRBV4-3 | CASSQGRSFNYGYTF
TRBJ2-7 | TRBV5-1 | CASSRTPGQGSYEQYF
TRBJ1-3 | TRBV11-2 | CASSLTGGSGNTIYF
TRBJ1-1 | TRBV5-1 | CASSLGGNQYLAFF
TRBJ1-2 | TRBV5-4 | CASSLAEFGTGAGYGYTF
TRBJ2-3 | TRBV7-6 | CASSLGAPTGVGTDTQYF
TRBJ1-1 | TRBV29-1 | CSVARVNTEAFF
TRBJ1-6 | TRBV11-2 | CASSWQGDSPLHF
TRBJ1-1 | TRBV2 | CASRSDTNTEAFF
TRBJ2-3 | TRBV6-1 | CASGERGGGTDTQYF
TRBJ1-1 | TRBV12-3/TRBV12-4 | CASSRQENTEAFF
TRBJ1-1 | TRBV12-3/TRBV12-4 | CASSLGGSTEAFF
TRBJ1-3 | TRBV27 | CASSQYYSGTGLSGNTIYF
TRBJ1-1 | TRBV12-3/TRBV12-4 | CASIRGANTEAFF
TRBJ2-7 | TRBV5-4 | CASSLKGRIAGTAYEQYF
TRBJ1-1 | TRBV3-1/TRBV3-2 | CASSQQGEAFF
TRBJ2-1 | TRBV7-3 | CASSLVAGGKGNEQFF
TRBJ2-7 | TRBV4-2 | CASSQEARSSSYEQYF
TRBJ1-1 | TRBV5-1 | CASTLSGHGGTAEAFF
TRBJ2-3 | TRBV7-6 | CASSPGTGSTDTQYF
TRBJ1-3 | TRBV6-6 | CASRGRQGSGNTIYF
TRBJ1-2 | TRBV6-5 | CASSYSISGQGGYTF
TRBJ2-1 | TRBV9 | CASSVPKTSGGADNEQFF
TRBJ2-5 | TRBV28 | CASSVTGPQETQYF
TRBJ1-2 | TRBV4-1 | CASSPLWQALYGYTF
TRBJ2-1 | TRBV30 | CAWRDGAAVSSYNEQFF
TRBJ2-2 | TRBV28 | CASSPSGFRTGELFF
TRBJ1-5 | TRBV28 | CASRVLSGQPHF
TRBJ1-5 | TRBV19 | CASSAGQTYQPQHF
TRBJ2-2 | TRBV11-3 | CASSVSGSYTGELFF
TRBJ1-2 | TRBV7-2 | CASSTPTGGGYTF
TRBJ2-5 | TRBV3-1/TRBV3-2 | CASSQGGLAGALQETQYF
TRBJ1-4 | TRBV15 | CATSDRKVDFNEKLFF
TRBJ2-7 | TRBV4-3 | CASSRRQGDYEQYF
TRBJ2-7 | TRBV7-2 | CASSFSGTSGGFSYEQYF
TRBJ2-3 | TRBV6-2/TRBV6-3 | CASSYELAPQYF
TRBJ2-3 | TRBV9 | CASSPPRGFTDTQYF
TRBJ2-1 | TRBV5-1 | CASSLTPRGGGAYNEQFF
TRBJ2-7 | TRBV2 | CASSARGFSYEQYF
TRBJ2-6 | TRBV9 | CASSLLGTDRSGANVLTF
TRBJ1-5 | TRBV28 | CASSSSGTGGRSNQPQHF
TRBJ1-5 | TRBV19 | CASGDIGNQPQHF
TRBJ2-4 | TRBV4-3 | CASSQDLGGLPKNIQYF
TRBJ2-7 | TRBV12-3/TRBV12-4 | CASSRDYYEQYF